This T cell receptor beta chain was obtained from a study of regulatory T cells in long-lasting Graves disease. The CDR3 covers 16 residues. V lost 4 bases, J lost 2 bases, and 4 bases stayed unmatched. Germline V CDR1 and CDR2: SGHRS, YFSETQ. iRepertoire HTBI primers and Arm-PCR of CDR3 regions built TCR beta libraries. TCRdb reprocessed the multiplex PCR reads with MiXCR, giving one entry per CDR3 protein. This sample yields roughly 400,000 distinct CDR3 sequences, of which about 15% are seen a single time; roughly 8% belongs to the top ten. Indicated time point: newly diagnosed GD, antithyroid drugs for less than 3 months. RNA extracted from PBMCs served as the sequencing template. Staff took around 9 milliliters of peripheral blood and put it into EDTA tubes. In its sample, this clonotype was seen many times. These same data were also listed under a study on T cells in Graves' hyperthyroidism and ophthalmopathy.

The J gene is TRBJ2-7, the V gene TRBV5-1; 15 nucleotides line up with TRBD2. This TCR was sampled from a woman aged 40 to 55 with Graves disease. The sample here was peripheral blood mononuclear cells (PBMCs), taken at new diagnosis, from a patient treated with antithyroid drugs. CDR3 nucleotide sequence: TGCGCCAGCAGCCACCGGACTAGCGGGAGGGCCTACGAGCAGTACTTC. It yields the protein CASSHRTSGRAYEQYF.